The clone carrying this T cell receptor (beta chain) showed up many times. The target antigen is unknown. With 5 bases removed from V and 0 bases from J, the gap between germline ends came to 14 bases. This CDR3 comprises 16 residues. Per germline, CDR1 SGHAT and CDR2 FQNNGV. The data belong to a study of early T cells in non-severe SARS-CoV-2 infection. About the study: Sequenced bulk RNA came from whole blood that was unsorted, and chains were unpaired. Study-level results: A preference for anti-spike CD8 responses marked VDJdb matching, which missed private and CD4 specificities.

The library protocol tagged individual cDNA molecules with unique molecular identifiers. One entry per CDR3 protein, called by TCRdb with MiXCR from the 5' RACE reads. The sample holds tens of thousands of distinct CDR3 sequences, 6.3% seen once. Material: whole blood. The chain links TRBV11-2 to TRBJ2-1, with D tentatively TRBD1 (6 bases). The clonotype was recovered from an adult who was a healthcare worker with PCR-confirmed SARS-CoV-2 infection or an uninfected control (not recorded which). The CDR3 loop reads CASSKRSDSSYNEQFF. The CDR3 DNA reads TGTGCCAGCAGCAAAAGATCGGACAGCTCCTACAATGAGCAGTTCTTC.